Reported below is one TCR beta chain. Original processing methods: Amplification of reference gene primers was used by the study to estimate nucleated cell counts. TCRdb's table, derived via immunoSEQ multiplex PCR, lists solely in-frame clones and lacks some. The V and J calls and clone size come from that table; D and trimming were worked out from the DNA. The table has roughly 430,000 clones, roughly 90% seen once; the top ten hold more than 2%. The data are from a study of blood T cell repertoires in COVID-19. Study background: From the United States, Italy and Spain came samples of acute and convalescent COVID-19.

In terms of age and location, participants ranged from roughly 18 to 95 years and lived in roughly 22 US areas. Allocation to cohorts depended on clinical history reported by the participants. The CDR3 extends over 16 amino acids. The V gene lost 6 bases and the J gene lost 3 bases, with 18 bases spanning the gap. Germline-derived CDR1 and CDR2 are SNHLY and FYNNEI. This chain uses TRBV2 with TRBJ1-3; TRBD1 is a possible D gene (6 bases). Sequenced: PBMCs or T cells enriched from blood (not recorded which). The TCR was taken from a woman aged 40 to 55 with acute COVID-19. CDR3 sequence reads: CASSRDRTDRGNTIYF. DNA of the CDR3: TGTGCCAGCAGCCGCGATAGGACAGACCGTGGAAACACCATATATTTT.